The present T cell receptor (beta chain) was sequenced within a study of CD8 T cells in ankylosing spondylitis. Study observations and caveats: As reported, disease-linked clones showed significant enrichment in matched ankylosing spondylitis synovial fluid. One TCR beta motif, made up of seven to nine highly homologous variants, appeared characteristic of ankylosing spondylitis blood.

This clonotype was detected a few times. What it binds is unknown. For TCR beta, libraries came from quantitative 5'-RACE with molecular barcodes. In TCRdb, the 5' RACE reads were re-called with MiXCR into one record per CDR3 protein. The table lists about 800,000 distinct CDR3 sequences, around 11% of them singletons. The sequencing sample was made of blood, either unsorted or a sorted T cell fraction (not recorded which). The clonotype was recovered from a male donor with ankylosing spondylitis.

Here the CDR3 DNA reads TGTGCCAGCACCCCGGACTTCCGTTTCGGGGATACGCAGTATTTT. This encodes CASTPDFRFGDTQYF. The chain couples TRBV12-3 or TRBV12-4 to TRBJ2-3, with D perhaps matching TRBD2 (5 bases). V was pared by 7 bases and J by 6 bases, with 20 bases between. CDR3 length equals 15 residues.